Listed below are T cell receptor beta chains from one sample, sequenced in a study of CD8 T cells in Susac syndrome. In TCRdb, the immunoSEQ multiplex PCR reads were re-called with MiXCR into one record per CDR3 protein. The sample contains 120,000 or so distinct CDR3 sequences, around 95% of which appear only once. Sequenced input: CD8+ T cells from PBMCs. These receptors were taken from a human donor with Susac syndrome. Each CDR3 is given with its conserved first and last residue. The D gene is left open where the match is weak. Not every row has a clone size; where given, it reads once, few, many or a size class.

CDR3nt: TGTGCCAGCAGTTTATCGGGGAGAAGCACTGAAGCTTTCTTT
CDR3aa: CASSLSGRSTEAFF
j_gene: TRBJ1-1
d_gene: .
v_gene: TRBV27
abundance: .

CDR3nt: TGTGCCAGCAGCCAAGAGGGTGCAGGATTGCACTCCTACGAGCAGTACTTC
CDR3aa: CASSQEGAGLHSYEQYF
j_gene: TRBJ2-7
d_gene: .
v_gene: TRBV4-2
abundance: .

CDR3nt: TGCAGTGCACGTCTTCTCTCCGGGACAGGAGACACCGGGGAGCTGTTTTTT
CDR3aa: CSARLLSGTGDTGELFF
j_gene: TRBJ2-2
d_gene: TRBD1
v_gene: TRBV20-1
abundance: .

CDR3nt: TGTGCTAGTGCCCTAATACAGGGAGCGCTGAACACTGAAGCTTTCTTT
CDR3aa: CASALIQGALNTEAFF
j_gene: TRBJ1-1
d_gene: .
v_gene: TRBV12-5
abundance: .

CDR3nt: TGCAGTGCTAGTGACTATGCAACTAATGAAAAACTGTTTTTT
CDR3aa: CSASDYATNEKLFF
j_gene: TRBJ1-4
d_gene: .
v_gene: TRBV20-1
abundance: .

CDR3nt: TGCGCCAGCAGCCAAGATCAGTCCTCTGGGGCCAACGTCCTGACTTTC
CDR3aa: CASSQDQSSGANVLTF
j_gene: TRBJ2-6
d_gene: .
v_gene: TRBV4-3
abundance: once

CDR3nt: TGTGCCTGGAGTGAGGGTGGCAATCAGCCCCAGCATTTT
CDR3aa: CAWSEGGNQPQHF
j_gene: TRBJ1-5
d_gene: .
v_gene: TRBV30
abundance: .

CDR3nt: TGTGCCAGCAGTTTGACGGCGGGAGAGGGCACAGATACGCAGTATTTT
CDR3aa: CASSLTAGEGTDTQYF
j_gene: TRBJ2-3
d_gene: TRBD2
v_gene: TRBV28
abundance: .

CDR3nt: TGTGCCAGCAGTGAAGGTCGGGGGACATTAGCCTACGAGCAGTACTTC
CDR3aa: CASSEGRGTLAYEQYF
j_gene: TRBJ2-7
d_gene: .
v_gene: TRBV2
abundance: .

CDR3nt: TGTGCCAGCAGTTTAGGCGGGGGCGGAACCGGGGAGCTGTTTTTT
CDR3aa: CASSLGGGGTGELFF
j_gene: TRBJ2-2
d_gene: .
v_gene: TRBV12-3/TRBV12-4
abundance: .

CDR3nt: TGTGCCAGCAGCCCGACAGGGACCACCTACGAGCAGTACTTC
CDR3aa: CASSPTGTTYEQYF
j_gene: TRBJ2-7
d_gene: TRBD1
v_gene: TRBV12-3/TRBV12-4
abundance: .

CDR3nt: TGTGCCAGCAGTTTTTGGACAACCGCAATTAATGAAAAACTGTTTTTT
CDR3aa: CASSFWTTAINEKLFF
j_gene: TRBJ1-4
d_gene: .
v_gene: TRBV12-3/TRBV12-4
abundance: .

CDR3nt: TGTGCCAGCAGCAGGGGGGGCTACGAGCAGTACTTC
CDR3aa: CASSRGGYEQYF
j_gene: TRBJ2-7
d_gene: .
v_gene: TRBV9
abundance: .

CDR3nt: TGTGCCTGGAGTGTCATGTCGAGGCGGGAGACCCAGTACTTC
CDR3aa: CAWSVMSRRETQYF
j_gene: TRBJ2-5
d_gene: .
v_gene: TRBV30
abundance: .

CDR3nt: TGTGCCAGCAGCTCCCAGGACAATGAGCAGTTCTTC
CDR3aa: CASSSQDNEQFF
j_gene: TRBJ2-1
d_gene: .
v_gene: TRBV13
abundance: few

CDR3nt: TGTGCCAGCAGTTTACGGGGGGACTATGGCTACACCTTC
CDR3aa: CASSLRGDYGYTF
j_gene: TRBJ1-2
d_gene: .
v_gene: TRBV27
abundance: once

CDR3nt: TGTGCCGAGGCGTTCGGGGAGACCCAGTACTTC
CDR3aa: CAEAFGETQYF
j_gene: TRBJ2-5
d_gene: .
v_gene: TRBV9
abundance: .

CDR3nt: TGTGCCAGCAGTTACTCGGCGGATGGGGGCAATGAGCAGTTCTTC
CDR3aa: CASSYSADGGNEQFF
j_gene: TRBJ2-1
d_gene: .
v_gene: TRBV6-2/TRBV6-3
abundance: .

CDR3nt: TGTGCCAGCAGCTCCGGACTAGCGGGACGTGAAAAAAAAAGCTCCTACGAGCAGTACTTC
CDR3aa: CASSSGLAGREKKSSYEQYF
j_gene: TRBJ2-7
d_gene: TRBD2
v_gene: TRBV11-1
abundance: .

CDR3nt: TGCGCCAGCAGTGAGCCAGGGGGCTCTGAAAAACTGTTTTTT
CDR3aa: CASSEPGGSEKLFF
j_gene: TRBJ1-4
d_gene: TRBD1
v_gene: TRBV10-2
abundance: .

CDR3nt: TGTGCCAGCAGCCAAGATAGTTCCGGGATCTATAATTCACCCCTCCACTTT
CDR3aa: CASSQDSSGIYNSPLHF
j_gene: TRBJ1-6
d_gene: .
v_gene: TRBV3-1
abundance: .

CDR3nt: TGTGCCAGCAGCTTGGAGGCCCTGATCTATGGCTACACCTTC
CDR3aa: CASSLEALIYGYTF
j_gene: TRBJ1-2
d_gene: .
v_gene: TRBV5-6
abundance: .

CDR3nt: TGTGCCAGCAGCCAATCTCCGGAGGGTACTGATGGCTACACCTTC
CDR3aa: CASSQSPEGTDGYTF
j_gene: TRBJ1-2
d_gene: .
v_gene: TRBV16
abundance: .

CDR3nt: TGTGCCAGCACTCCGCCGGGACAGGGTACAGATACGCAGTATTTT
CDR3aa: CASTPPGQGTDTQYF
j_gene: TRBJ2-3
d_gene: TRBD1
v_gene: TRBV27
abundance: .

CDR3nt: TGTGCCTGGAGTACGGGGAACTATGGCTACACCTTC
CDR3aa: CAWSTGNYGYTF
j_gene: TRBJ1-2
d_gene: .
v_gene: TRBV30
abundance: .

CDR3nt: TGCAGCGTTGTCGGGACAGGGATCTACGAGCAGTACTTC
CDR3aa: CSVVGTGIYEQYF
j_gene: TRBJ2-7
d_gene: TRBD1
v_gene: TRBV29-1
abundance: .

CDR3nt: TGTGCCTGGAGTGGAATAGGGACAGACAACTATGGCTACACCTTC
CDR3aa: CAWSGIGTDNYGYTF
j_gene: TRBJ1-2
d_gene: TRBD1
v_gene: TRBV30
abundance: .

CDR3nt: TGTGCCAGCAGAGACGTGCTGGGGGGTCAGTACTTC
CDR3aa: CASRDVLGGQYF
j_gene: TRBJ2-5
d_gene: .
v_gene: TRBV6-5
abundance: .

CDR3nt: TGTGCCAGCGACGACGGGCAGGTCCCCTCCTCTGGGGCCAACGTCCTGACTTTC
CDR3aa: CASDDGQVPSSGANVLTF
j_gene: TRBJ2-6
d_gene: .
v_gene: TRBV9
abundance: .

CDR3nt: TGTGCCAGCAGCGATACTAGCGGGGATACGCCCCTTGGATTTCCCGGGGAGCTGTTTTTT
CDR3aa: CASSDTSGDTPLGFPGELFF
j_gene: TRBJ2-2
d_gene: TRBD2
v_gene: TRBV7-6
abundance: .

CDR3nt: TGCGCCAGCAGTTTTAAAGTCTGGGACCTCACGGGTTACAATGAGCAGTTCTTC
CDR3aa: CASSFKVWDLTGYNEQFF
j_gene: TRBJ2-1
d_gene: .
v_gene: TRBV4-1
abundance: .

CDR3nt: TGCAGTGCCACCGAGGGTGAGGAGCCCCAGCATTTT
CDR3aa: CSATEGEEPQHF
j_gene: TRBJ1-5
d_gene: .
v_gene: TRBV20-1
abundance: .